The rows below give T cell receptor beta chains drawn from one sample of a study of post-analysis software for immune sequencing data. TCRdb reprocessed the PCR reads via MiXCR and lists one record per CDR3 protein. The table includes roughly 580,000 distinct CDR3 sequences, around 40% detected once. The sequencing sample was made of blood. These receptor sequences come from a girl aged 5-17 years with multiple sclerosis. Each CDR3 is given with its conserved first and last residue. A D gene is named only where the DNA matches it firmly. Size values are once, few and many counts, or a class for expanded clones, and some rows have none.

CDR3 DNA	CDR3 protein	clone size	J gene	V gene	D gene
TGCGCCAGCAGTGGGTATGGACAGGGCGCAAGTGGCTACACCTTC	CASSGYGQGASGYTF	.	TRBJ1-2	TRBV10-2	TRBD1
TGCAGTGCAAAGAGCGGGGGGGGCACAGATACGCAGTATTTT	CSAKSGGGTDTQYF	.	TRBJ2-3	TRBV20-1	TRBD2
TGTGCCAGCAGCGTATTTGGGGGCACAGATACGCAGTATTTT	CASSVFGGTDTQYF	.	TRBJ2-3	TRBV9	.
TGCAGCGTCGAGGCCCTAACTGACGGCTCCTACGAGCAGTACTTC	CSVEALTDGSYEQYF	.	TRBJ2-7	TRBV29-1	.
TGCAGCGTTGATGGGGGACAGCTCCCCATAGAGACCCAGTACTTC	CSVDGGQLPIETQYF	few	TRBJ2-5	TRBV29-1	TRBD1
TGTGCCAGCATTGTGAGTATCGGGAGAGGCCTGTTGAATGAGCAGTTCTTC	CASIVSIGRGLLNEQFF	.	TRBJ2-1	TRBV12-3/TRBV12-4	.
TGCGCCAGCAGCTTCCCTCAGCCGGAGGGTAATGAGCAGTACTTC	CASSFPQPEGNEQYF	.	TRBJ2-5	TRBV5-1	.
TGTGCCAGCAGTTTAAACAACAATGAGCAGTTCTTC	CASSLNNNEQFF	.	TRBJ2-1	TRBV12-3/TRBV12-4	.
TGCGCCAGCAGCTTGAGTCCAGGTGGCGAGCAGTTCTTC	CASSLSPGGEQFF	.	TRBJ2-1	TRBV5-1	.
TGTGCCAGCAGAGAGAGGGGTGGCGAAAAACTGTTTTTT	CASRERGGEKLFF	.	TRBJ1-4	TRBV12-3/TRBV12-4	.
TGTGCCATCAGCCCGGGACTAGCGGGAGGGCCAGGCACAGATACGCAGTATTTT	CAISPGLAGGPGTDTQYF	.	TRBJ2-3	TRBV10-3	TRBD2
TGCAGCGTTGAAGGGGGGTGGATGAACACTGAAGCTTTCTTT	CSVEGGWMNTEAFF	.	TRBJ1-1	TRBV29-1	.
TGTGCCAGCAGGCAGTATGGGCTAGCGGGCTACAATGAGCAGTTCTTC	CASRQYGLAGYNEQFF	few	TRBJ2-1	TRBV6-6	TRBD2
TGTGCCAGCAGCTCCAGACAGGGACGGCATGAGCAGTTCTTC	CASSSRQGRHEQFF	.	TRBJ2-1	TRBV7-9	TRBD1
TGTGCCAGCAGCCCAACGCCGACTAGTAGGGGTCACGAGCAGTACTTC	CASSPTPTSRGHEQYF	.	TRBJ2-7	TRBV11-2	.
TGCGCCAGCAGCTGGCCCCTCGGACAGGAGTCTTTTAACTATGGCTACACCTTC	CASSWPLGQESFNYGYTF	.	TRBJ1-2	TRBV5-1	TRBD1
TGCGCCAGCAGCCAAGGCTACGGGACGGAGGGTGAAAAACTGTTTTTT	CASSQGYGTEGEKLFF	.	TRBJ1-4	TRBV4-1	.
TGTGCCAGCAGCTCACTAGCGGGGAATCCCACTTCCTACGAGCAGTACTTC	CASSSLAGNPTSYEQYF	.	TRBJ2-7	TRBV7-2	TRBD2
TGTGCCAGCAGTCTAAGTGAGCAGTTCTTC	CASSLSEQFF	many	TRBJ2-1	TRBV28	.
TGCGCCAGCAATCGTATTTTTCGGGGGAACACTGAAGCTTTCTTT	CASNRIFRGNTEAFF	.	TRBJ1-1	TRBV5-1	.
TGCGCCAGCAGCCAAGATCATAGGGGACAGTTCTTC	CASSQDHRGQFF	few	TRBJ2-1	TRBV4-1	.
TGCGCCAGCAGCACGCACCGGGACAGGGGGCTCTACGAGCAGTACTTC	CASSTHRDRGLYEQYF	.	TRBJ2-7	TRBV5-1	TRBD1
TGCAGCGTTCGGGGACAGGGGGCAGGCTATGGCTACACCTTC	CSVRGQGAGYGYTF	.	TRBJ1-2	TRBV29-1	TRBD1
TGCAGTGCTCTTACTGGGACACCCACCTACGAGCAGTACTTC	CSALTGTPTYEQYF	.	TRBJ2-7	TRBV20-1	.
TGTGCCAGCAGTTATCGGACTAGCGGGATTAGCCACGAGCAGTACTTC	CASSYRTSGISHEQYF	.	TRBJ2-7	TRBV12-3/TRBV12-4	TRBD2
TGTGCCAGCAGTTACCTAGCGGGGGCCTACGAGCAGTACTTC	CASSYLAGAYEQYF	.	TRBJ2-7	TRBV6-6	TRBD2
TGTGCCAGCAGTTTGGAGACCGGGACTAGCCGTGAGCAGTTCTTC	CASSLETGTSREQFF	.	TRBJ2-1	TRBV12-3/TRBV12-4	TRBD2
TGCAGTGCTAGAACCGGGACCTATGGCTACACCTTC	CSARTGTYGYTF	few	TRBJ1-2	TRBV20-1	.
TGTGCCAGCAGCTCCCTGGGCTGGGTAACTCCGGATGAAGCTTTCTTT	CASSSLGWVTPDEAFF	once	TRBJ1-1	TRBV5-6	.
TGTGCCGTAGGGATATTTGTAGGGAGGTATCAGCCCCAGCATTTT	CAVGIFVGRYQPQHF	few	TRBJ1-5	TRBV19	.
TGTGCCAGCAGGGGGACTAGCGGGGGCCTTAGCACAGATACGCAGTATTTT	CASRGTSGGLSTDTQYF	.	TRBJ2-3	TRBV12-3/TRBV12-4	TRBD2
TGCGCCAGCAGCTCTTGGACAGGGGAGAACTATGGCTACACCTTC	CASSSWTGENYGYTF	.	TRBJ1-2	TRBV5-1	TRBD1
TGTGCCAGCACGTCAGCGGTGGGTGAGCAGTTCTTC	CASTSAVGEQFF	.	TRBJ2-1	TRBV9	.
TGTGCCAGCAGCTTTTCCCTTGGTTGGGGCCAAGAGACCCAGTACTTC	CASSFSLGWGQETQYF	.	TRBJ2-5	TRBV5-6	.
TGCGCCAGCAGTGGGGGAAATAGCAATCAGCCCCAGCATTTT	CASSGGNSNQPQHF	.	TRBJ1-5	TRBV2	.
TGCAGTGCGGGCCTAGCGGGAGCGGTGAATGAGCAGTTCTTC	CSAGLAGAVNEQFF	.	TRBJ2-1	TRBV20-1	TRBD2
TGTGCCAGCAGCTTAACAGGGGGCGGTCAGCCCCAGCATTTT	CASSLTGGGQPQHF	.	TRBJ1-5	TRBV11-2	TRBD1
TGTGCCAGCAGCTATGACAGGGGCAGGGGCTACACCTTC	CASSYDRGRGYTF	few	TRBJ1-2	TRBV6-5	TRBD1
TGTGCCAGCAGCTTGCCACAGAGCAATTCCTACGAGCAGTACTTC	CASSLPQSNSYEQYF	few	TRBJ2-7	TRBV5-6	.
TGTGCCAGCAGCCTAAGCGGACAGGCAGGCTACACCTTC	CASSLSGQAGYTF	.	TRBJ1-2	TRBV12-3/TRBV12-4	TRBD1
TGTGCCAGCAGCTTGGCCGGGGGCCGGCCAAATGGCTACACCTTC	CASSLAGGRPNGYTF	.	TRBJ1-2	TRBV5-5	.
TGTGCCAGCAGCCCCGGTTCGACCCAAGAGACCCAGTACTTC	CASSPGSTQETQYF	.	TRBJ2-5	TRBV11-3	.
TGTGCCACGGGGACAGGGGGTTTCTACAATGAGCAGTACTTC	CATGTGGFYNEQYF	.	TRBJ2-7	TRBV24-1	TRBD1
TGTGCCAGCAGCTTAGGTAGCGAGAGCTCCTACAATGAGCAGTTCTTC	CASSLGSESSYNEQFF	few	TRBJ2-1	TRBV7-9	.
TGCAGCGTTCCACGGACGGAGGGTGGCTACACCTTC	CSVPRTEGGYTF	few	TRBJ1-2	TRBV29-1	.
TGCGCCAGCAGCTTGGGGAGACACGGTCTGGATGAGCAGTTCTTC	CASSLGRHGLDEQFF	.	TRBJ2-1	TRBV5-1	.
TGTGCCAGCAGAAGACTAGCGGGGTTCTACAATGAGCAGTTCTTC	CASRRLAGFYNEQFF	.	TRBJ2-1	TRBV12-3/TRBV12-4	TRBD2
TGCGCCAGCAGCCGCCGCGACAGGGGCGCGGCAGATGGCTACACCTTC	CASSRRDRGAADGYTF	many	TRBJ1-2	TRBV4-1	TRBD1
TGTGCTAGTGGTTTGGGAGAGACCCAGTACTTC	CASGLGETQYF	many	TRBJ2-5	TRBV12-5	.
TGCAGTGCTAGGAAAATAGATACGCAGTATTTT	CSARKIDTQYF	.	TRBJ2-3	TRBV20-1	.
TGTGCCATCAGTGAGTCAGTTTTTGGCGGGAGGCAAGACGAGCAGTACTTC	CAISESVFGGRQDEQYF	.	TRBJ2-7	TRBV10-3	TRBD2
TGTGCCAGCAGTACCTATGAGGCTTTCTTT	CASSTYEAFF	once	TRBJ1-1	TRBV12-3/TRBV12-4	.
TGTGCCACCAGCAGACAGGGTATCGATGAAAAACTGTTTTTT	CATSRQGIDEKLFF	few	TRBJ1-4	TRBV15	.
TGTGCCAGCAACTCAGGCCAGGACAAGGGATTCGGAAAACTGTTTTTT	CASNSGQDKGFGKLFF	many	TRBJ1-4	TRBV7-9	.
TGCAGCGTTGAGGGGCCACTCGGAGATGGCTACACCTTC	CSVEGPLGDGYTF	.	TRBJ1-2	TRBV29-1	.
TGCGCCAGCAGCATTAAAGGGGGCAACAACTATGGCTACACCTTC	CASSIKGGNNYGYTF	few	TRBJ1-2	TRBV4-1	TRBD1
TGTGCCAGCAGGGGACAGGGGGGCTATGGCTACACCTTC	CASRGQGGYGYTF	.	TRBJ1-2	TRBV12-3/TRBV12-4	TRBD1
TGTGCCAGCAGTATACGGGAGGAGACCCAGTACTTC	CASSIREETQYF	few	TRBJ2-5	TRBV12-3/TRBV12-4	.